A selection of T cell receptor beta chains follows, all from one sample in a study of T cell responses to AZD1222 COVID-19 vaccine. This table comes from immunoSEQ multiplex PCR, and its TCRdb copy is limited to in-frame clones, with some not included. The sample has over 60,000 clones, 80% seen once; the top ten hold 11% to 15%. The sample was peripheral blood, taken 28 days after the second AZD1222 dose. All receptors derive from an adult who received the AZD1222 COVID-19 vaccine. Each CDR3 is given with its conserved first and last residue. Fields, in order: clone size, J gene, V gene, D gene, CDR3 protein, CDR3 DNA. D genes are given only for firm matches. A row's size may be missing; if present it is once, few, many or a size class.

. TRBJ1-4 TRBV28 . CASSLWLRGDFMFF TGTGCCAGCAGTTTATGGTTGAGGGGAGATTTCATGTTTTTT
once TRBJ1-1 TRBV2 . CASSPRSMMNTEAFF TGTGCCAGCAGTCCCCGCAGTATGATGAACACTGAAGCTTTCTTT
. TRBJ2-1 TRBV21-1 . CASRRRDRAKKHYNEQFF TGTGCCTCTCGGCGGCGGGACAGGGCAAAAAAACACTACAATGAGCAGTTCTTC
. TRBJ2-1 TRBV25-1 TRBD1 CASSEGGPGQGRFF TGTGCCAGCAGTGAAGGTGGGCCGGGACAGGGTCGATTCTTC
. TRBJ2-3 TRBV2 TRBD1 CASSARDRGLSTQYF TGTGCCAGCAGTGCCAGGGACAGGGGGCTCAGTACGCAGTATTTT
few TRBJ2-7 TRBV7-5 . CARSPTVSEQYF TGTGCCAGAAGCCCGACAGTTAGCGAGCAGTACTTC
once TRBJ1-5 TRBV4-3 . CASSQDRVGQPQHF TGCGCCAGCAGCCAAGACAGGGTAGGTCAGCCCCAGCATTTT
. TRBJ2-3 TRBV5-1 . CASSLFLGDTDTQYF TGCGCCAGCAGCTTGTTTTTAGGGGACACAGATACGCAGTATTTT
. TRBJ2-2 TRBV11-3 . CASSLDKEMEETGELFF TGTGCCAGCAGCTTAGATAAAGAGATGGAGGAAACCGGGGAGCTGTTTTTT
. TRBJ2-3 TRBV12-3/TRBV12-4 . CASSLELVSQYF TGTGCCAGCAGTTTAGAGCTTGTATCGCAGTATTTT
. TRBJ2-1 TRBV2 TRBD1 CASSSDGTGGWNEQFF TGTGCCAGCAGCTCCGACGGGACAGGGGGCTGGAATGAGCAGTTCTTC
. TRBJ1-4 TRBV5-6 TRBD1 CASSLVPPQGAEKLFF TGTGCCAGCAGCTTGGTCCCCCCGCAGGGGGCTGAAAAACTGTTTTTT
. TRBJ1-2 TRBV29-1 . CSALGTVYGYTF TGCAGCGCTCTCGGGACGGTCTATGGCTACACCTTC
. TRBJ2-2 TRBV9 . CASSPGLNTGELFF TGTGCCAGCAGCCCGGGACTCAACACCGGGGAGCTGTTTTTT